This T cell receptor beta chain originates from a study of cytomegalovirus exposure and HLA in healthy donors. The CDR3 length is 14 residues. CDR1 and CDR2 (germline): SQVTM, ANQGSEA. The junction had 5 bases not matched to a gene; V was cut back by 5 bases and J by 0 bases. PCR involved 60 Vbeta and 13 Jbeta primers. Sequencing was performed with immunoSEQ multiplex PCR; in TCRdb, only in-frame clones are kept and a portion is missing. This sample has 140,000 to 150,000 clones, with less than 90% found just once. The clonotype originates from a boy under 10 years old in good health and CMV-seronegative. Specimen: PBMCs. The V and J genes are TRBV29-1 and TRBJ2-7; 9 nucleotides match TRBD1. Written as DNA, the CDR3 is TGCAGCGTTTTAGGGACAGGGAGCTCCTACGAGCAGTACTTC. Protein product: CSVLGTGSSYEQYF.